These 20 T cell receptor beta chains came from one sample sequenced in a study of T cell responses to AZD1222 COVID-19 vaccine. The repertoire was sequenced with immunoSEQ multiplex PCR; TCRdb's copy has only in-frame clones and lacks some. The sample gives 150,000 to 200,000 clones, around 90% of which show up once; 5% to 6.5% is in the top ten. The sequences come from peripheral blood, collected 28 days after the second AZD1222 dose. These receptors all stem from an adult who received the AZD1222 COVID-19 vaccine.

Written as DNA, the CDR3 is TGTGCCATCAGTGTTAGGGACGACGAAAAACTGTTTTTT. This sequence encodes CAISVRDDEKLFF. The chain employs TRBV10-3 and TRBJ1-4; a weak D match, TRBD1 (5 bases). Looked up from germline, CDR1 is ENHRY and CDR2 is SYGVKD. V dropped 4 bases and J dropped 8 bases, with 11 bases sitting between them. This CDR3 is 13 amino acids long.

This rearrangement joins TRBV30 to TRBJ1-2; TRBD1 matches 9 bases. The germline gives CDR1 GTSNPN, CDR2 SVGIG (reference sequence). V lost 1 base and J lost 7; bases outside the gene matches: 7. The length of the CDR3 is 14 residues. The CDR3 spells CAWSDRGPRGGYTF. The CDR3 coding sequence is TGTGCCTGGAGTGACAGGGGGCCTCGAGGTGGCTACACCTTC.

The chain links TRBV7-2 to TRBJ1-5; no clear D gene. Germline V gene data show CDR1 as SGHTA and CDR2 as FQGNSA. The CDR3 length is 15 residues. Trimming left V 1 base short and J 0 bases short, with 7 bases between. CDR3 protein: CASSLVRNSNQPQHF. Written as DNA, the CDR3 is TGTGCCAGCAGCTTAGTAAGGAATAGCAATCAGCCCCAGCATTTT.

The chain is built from TRBV7-2 and TRBJ2-7, with 10 bases aligning to TRBD1. Germline values: CDR1 SGHTA, CDR2 FQGNSA. V dropped 5 bases and J dropped 3; count of bases not matched to a gene: 7. CDR3 length equals 15 residues. In nucleotides, the CDR3 is TGTGCCAGCAGCCAGACAGGGGGCGGGATCTACGAGCAGTACTTC. Translating gives CASSQTGGGIYEQYF.

The genes are TRBV5-1 and TRBJ2-7; D is tentatively TRBD1 or TRBD2 (6 bases each). Germline V gives CDR1 SGHRS, CDR2 YFSETQ. The CDR3 has 12 amino acids. V was clipped by 1 base and J by 7 bases, with 9 bases between them. The CDR3 sequence: CASSLRGREQYF. The CDR3 DNA is TGCGCCAGCAGCTTGCGGGGGCGGGAGCAGTACTTC.

The genes are TRBV19 and TRBJ1-2; D remains ambiguous. V lost 3 bases, J lost 1 base, and 12 bases lay in between. The CDR3 is made up of 15 amino acids. Germline loops: CDR1 LNHDA, CDR2 SQIVND (reference sequence). CDR3 amino acids: CASSMRQDFNYGYTF. CDR3 sequence (DNA): TGTGCCAGTAGTATGCGTCAGGACTTTAACTATGGCTACACCTTC. The entire variable domain, with the rest obtained from reference TRBV19 and TRBJ1-2, is as follows: DGGITQSPKYLFRKEGQNVTLSCEQNLNHDAMYWYRQDPGQGLRLIYYSQIVNDFQKGDIAEGYSVSREKKESFPLTVTSAQKNPTAFYLCASSMRQDFNYGYTFGSGTRLTVV.

The chain is built from TRBV7-9 and TRBJ2-1, with 11 bases matching TRBD1. V dropped 8 bases and J dropped 7; count of bases not matched to a gene: 7. The CDR3 runs 14 residues. Germline V gene sequence: CDR1 SEHNR, CDR2 FQNEAQ (reference sequence). The CDR3 bases are TGTGCCAGCCAGAAAGGGACAGGGGGTAATGAGCAGTTCTTC. Its translation: CASQKGTGGNEQFF.

The chain joins TRBV28 to TRBJ1-4; TRBD1 aligns across 8 bases. From germline, CDR1 is MDHEN and CDR2 SYDVKM. There are 16 residues in the CDR3. The trim removed 3 bases at V and 7 bases at J, leaving 10 bases unmatched. CDR3 sequence reads: CASSFLQGGGVEKLFF. The CDR3 bases are TGTGCCAGCAGTTTCCTACAGGGGGGAGGTGTTGAAAAACTGTTTTTT.

This clone was found a few times. The chain uses TRBV27 and TRBJ2-1, with 10 positions matching TRBD1. Germline V gives CDR1 MNHEY, CDR2 SMNVEV (reference sequence). The CDR3 consists of 17 residues. V shed 5 bases and J 4 bases; nucleotides not matched to a gene: 11. For the CDR3, the DNA is TGTGCCAGCAGTCCAGGGACAGGGGTCGCAAATTACAATGAGCAGTTCTTC. Protein sequence: CASSPGTGVANYNEQFF.

The chain uses TRBV30 and TRBJ1-5; no clear D gene. Germline loops: CDR1 GTSNPN, CDR2 SVGIG (reference sequence). The ends were cut back, 0 bases at V and 6 bases at J, with 12 bases in the middle. This CDR3 is 14 amino acids long. This CDR3 reads CAWSVSGSVQPQHF. The CDR3 DNA sequence: TGTGCCTGGAGTGTATCGGGGAGCGTTCAGCCCCAGCATTTT.

This chain links TRBV5-1 with TRBJ2-1; TRBD1 matches 9 bases. The CDR3 runs 15 residues. CDR1 is SGHRS and CDR2 is YFSETQ in the germline V gene. V trimming: 0 bases; J trimming: 8 bases; junction bases outside the gene matches: 6. The chain's CDR3 is CASSLAAGQGYEQFF. In nucleotides, the CDR3 is TGCGCCAGCAGCTTGGCAGCGGGACAGGGCTATGAGCAGTTCTTC. Full variable domain (rest looked up from reference TRBV5-1 and TRBJ2-1): KAGVTQTPRYLIKTRGQQVTLSCSPISGHRSVSWYQQTPGQGLQFLFEYFSETQRNKGNFPGRFSGRQFSNSRSEMNVSTLELGDSALYLCASSLAAGQGYEQFFGPGTRLTVL.

This chain uses TRBV5-1 with TRBJ1-1; the D gene is possibly TRBD1 (6 bases). Trimming stripped 0 bases from V and 1 base from J, with 10 bases between. Germline V gives CDR1 SGHRS, CDR2 YFSETQ. There are 15 residues in the CDR3. In nucleotides, the CDR3 is TGCGCCAGCAGCTTGGAGGGGACACAGAACACTGAAGCTTTCTTT. Translated: CASSLEGTQNTEAFF. Based on the CDR3 plus reference TRBV5-1 and TRBJ1-1, the full variable domain is KAGVTQTPRYLIKTRGQQVTLSCSPISGHRSVSWYQQTPGQGLQFLFEYFSETQRNKGNFPGRFSGRQFSNSRSEMNVSTLELGDSALYLCASSLEGTQNTEAFFGQGTRLTVV.

The genes are TRBV7-9 and TRBJ2-7; D unclear. The CDR3 contains 13 residues. The germline V gene encodes CDR1 SEHNR and CDR2 FQNEAQ (reference sequence). V was shortened by 1 base and J by 4 bases, with 8 bases between the two germline ends. CDR3 amino acids: CASSLVGRYEQYF. CDR3 nucleotide sequence: TGTGCCAGCAGCTTAGTAGGAAGATACGAGCAGTACTTC.

The chain carries TRBV10-3 and TRBJ1-5, with D possibly TRBD1 on 5 matching bases. Trimming cost V 6 bases and J 7 bases, with 13 bases left between them. The germline V gene encodes CDR1 ENHRY and CDR2 SYGVKD. There are 13 residues in the CDR3. Here the CDR3 DNA reads TGTGCCATCAGGGGGGGGAACAACCAGCCCCAGCATTTT. The encoded protein is CAIRGGNNQPQHF.

The chain employs TRBV5-5 and TRBJ1-6, with 9 bases fitting TRBD1. Germline V CDR1 and CDR2: SGHKS, YYEKEE (reference sequence). V was clipped by 1 base and J by 9 bases; unmatched bases: 8. The CDR3 is 16 amino acids. This CDR3 reads CASSLFRDRVSSPLHF. CDR3 DNA sequence: TGTGCCAGCAGCTTGTTTCGGGACAGGGTATCTTCACCCCTCCACTTT.

The chain links TRBV4-2 to TRBJ2-5; D remains ambiguous. CDR1 is LGHNA and CDR2 is YNFKEQ in the germline V gene. This CDR3 is 13 amino acids long. V was trimmed by 1 base and J by 1 base, leaving 4 bases between them. The CDR3 loop reads CASSQGFQETQYF. The CDR3, as DNA: TGTGCCAGCAGCCAAGGATTCCAAGAGACCCAGTACTTC.

The V call is TRBV20-1, the J call TRBJ2-3, with 9 nucleotides matching TRBD2. The germline gives CDR1 DFQATT, CDR2 SNEGSKA (reference sequence). V shed 6 bases, J shed 3 bases, and the junction held 7 bases outside the gene matches. This CDR3 region has 14 residues. The CDR3 DNA reads TGCAGTGCGAGTAGCGGGAGTCGAACAGATACGCAGTATTTT. Translating it yields CSASSGSRTDTQYF.

The rearrangement joins TRBV7-8 to TRBJ1-4, with D unclear. CDR1 is SGHVS and CDR2 is FQNEAQ in the germline V gene. Between the trimmed V and J ends, which lost 1 base and 10 bases, there was a span of 10 bases. This CDR3 has 13 residues. The CDR3 DNA reads as TGTGCCAGCAGCTTAGAAGCGCCTACAAAACTGTTTTTT. Protein sequence: CASSLEAPTKLFF.

The chain uses TRBV6-5 and TRBJ2-1; D unresolved. CDR1 MNHEY and CDR2 SVGAGI come from the germline V gene. V lost 0 bases and J 8 bases, leaving 11 bases between the germline ends. The CDR3 runs 14 residues. CDR3 DNA: TGTGCCAGCAGTTACTCCGTCTTGGGTTATGAGCAGTTCTTC. It is translated as CASSYSVLGYEQFF.

This chain links TRBV28 with TRBJ1-1; D call uncertain. Trimming took 5 bases from V and 0 from J, leaving 16 bases between them. Germline CDR1 MDHEN, CDR2 SYDVKM. The CDR3 has 16 amino acids. The CDR3 sequence: CASSLPSAFVNTEAFF. The CDR3 DNA follows: TGTGCCAGCAGTCTACCCAGCGCGTTCGTGAACACTGAAGCTTTCTTT. Using reference TRBV28 and TRBJ1-1 for the parts outside the CDR3, the full variable domain is DVKVTQSSRYLVKRTGEKVFLECVQDMDHENMFWYRQDPGLGLRLIYFSYDVKMKEKGDIPEGYSVSREKKERFSLILESASTNQTSMYLCASSLPSAFVNTEAFFGQGTRLTVV.